This TCR beta chain was identified during a study of blood T cell repertoires in COVID-19. Background on the study: T cells, B-cell-depleted T cells, or PBMCs supplied cDNA or gDNA.

Authors' analysis steps: By means of reference gene primer amplification, nucleated cell counts were estimated. Measured with immunoSEQ multiplex PCR; TCRdb has only the in-frame clones, and not every one. That table furnishes V, J and clone size, whereas the DNA furnished D and trimming. The table shows 130,000 or so clones, with about 85% occurring only once. With 2 bases removed from V and 3 bases from J, the gap between germline ends came to 2 bases. The CDR3 is 11 residues long. The germline gives CDR1 MNHNY, CDR2 SVGAGI (reference sequence). The sequenced material came from peripheral blood. The TCR originated in a man in his fifties or sixties with acute or convalescent COVID-19. The rearrangement uses TRBV6-6 and TRBJ2-7; D unresolved. As DNA, the CDR3 is TGTGCCAGCAGTTACCGCTACGAGCAGTACTTC. Amino acids: CASSYRYEQYF.